This T cell receptor (beta chain) was recorded in a study of blood T cell repertoires in COVID-19. Across the study: Acute and convalescent COVID-19 specimens originated in the United States, Italy and Spain. T cells, B-cell-depleted T cells, or PBMCs provided the cDNA or gDNA that served as material.

It was during active infection that Seattle patients were enrolled and then longitudinally followed. Trimming at V came to 4 bases and at J to 5 bases, leaving 11 bases not matched to a gene. The V gene's germline CDR1 is SGDLS and CDR2 YYNGEE. The CDR3 sequence is 15 residues long. Authors' processing steps: The assay estimated nucleated cells by amplifying reference gene primers. Method: immunoSEQ multiplex PCR; TCRdb's copy keeps in-frame clones and lacks some. V, J and clone size reflect that table, while D and trimming were determined from the DNA. The sample has around 140,000 clones, approximately 90% seen once.

The sequence was obtained from a man aged 60 to 69 with COVID-19, enrolled during active disease. The V call is TRBV9, the J call TRBJ2-5, with 7 nucleotides matching TRBD2. The sample consisted of peripheral blood. CDR3 in DNA: TGTGCCAGCAGCAAATTAGCGGGCAAAGGGGAGACCCAGTACTTC. Translating it yields CASSKLAGKGETQYF.